This is a list of T cell receptor beta chains from one sample in a study of post-analysis software for immune sequencing data. TCRdb reprocessed the PCR reads with MiXCR, giving one entry per CDR3 protein. The repertoire holds about 210,000 distinct CDR3 sequences, with around 30% as singletons. Material for sequencing was blood. The source of these receptors is a girl under 18 with multiple sclerosis. The CDR3 runs from the conserved cysteine through the conserved F or W. Each record gives: D gene, clone size, V gene, J gene, CDR3 protein, CDR3 DNA. The D gene is left open where the match is weak. For some rows the clone size is stated as once, few or many, or as a class when expanded; others skip it.

d_gene: TRBD1; abundance: NA; v_gene: TRBV7-9; j_gene: TRBJ1-1; CDR3aa: CASSPGQGTLGAFF; CDR3nt: TGTGCCAGCAGCCCGGGACAGGGGACACTGGGAGCTTTCTTT
d_gene: NA; abundance: NA; v_gene: TRBV7-2; j_gene: TRBJ1-5; CDR3aa: CASSFSGMEMQPQHF; CDR3nt: TGTGCCAGCAGCTTTTCGGGGATGGAGATGCAGCCCCAGCATTTT
d_gene: TRBD1; abundance: NA; v_gene: TRBV5-1; j_gene: TRBJ1-1; CDR3aa: CASSPIGTAEAFF; CDR3nt: TGCGCCAGCAGCCCCATCGGGACAGCTGAAGCTTTCTTT
d_gene: TRBD1; abundance: NA; v_gene: TRBV20-1; j_gene: TRBJ2-2; CDR3aa: CSARDPRGHDGELFF; CDR3nt: TGCAGTGCTAGAGATCCCAGGGGGCATGACGGGGAGCTGTTTTTT
d_gene: NA; abundance: few; v_gene: TRBV6-1; j_gene: TRBJ2-2; CDR3aa: CASRRTGELFF; CDR3nt: TGTGCCAGCAGACGCACCGGGGAGCTGTTTTTT
d_gene: NA; abundance: many; v_gene: TRBV10-2; j_gene: TRBJ2-7; CDR3aa: CASRVTLGEQYF; CDR3nt: TGCGCCAGCAGGGTTACGTTGGGCGAGCAGTACTTC
d_gene: TRBD2; abundance: few; v_gene: TRBV19; j_gene: TRBJ2-7; CDR3aa: CASSNRGAGEQYF; CDR3nt: TGTGCCAGTAGTAACCGGGGAGCGGGAGAGCAGTACTTC
d_gene: TRBD2; abundance: many; v_gene: TRBV25-1; j_gene: TRBJ2-7; CDR3aa: CASSLGAGYSYEQYF; CDR3nt: TGTGCCAGCAGCCTAGGAGCGGGATACTCCTACGAGCAGTACTTC
d_gene: TRBD1; abundance: NA; v_gene: TRBV2; j_gene: TRBJ1-5; CDR3aa: CASSERDRNQPQHF; CDR3nt: TGTGCCAGCAGTGAACGGGACAGAAATCAGCCCCAGCATTTT
d_gene: NA; abundance: NA; v_gene: TRBV5-5; j_gene: TRBJ1-1; CDR3aa: CASSLGQHTEAFF; CDR3nt: TGTGCCAGCAGCTTGGGTCAGCACACTGAAGCTTTCTTT
d_gene: TRBD1; abundance: NA; v_gene: TRBV27; j_gene: TRBJ1-1; CDR3aa: CASSPGQVNTEAFF; CDR3nt: TGTGCCAGCAGTCCAGGACAGGTGAACACTGAAGCTTTCTTT
d_gene: NA; abundance: NA; v_gene: TRBV12-3/TRBV12-4; j_gene: TRBJ2-3; CDR3aa: CASTTTDAQYF; CDR3nt: TGTGCCAGTACCACGACAGATGCGCAGTATTTT
d_gene: NA; abundance: NA; v_gene: TRBV28; j_gene: TRBJ2-5; CDR3aa: CASSTPIGSTETQYF; CDR3nt: TGTGCCAGCAGTACCCCGATCGGCAGCACCGAGACCCAGTACTTC
d_gene: TRBD1; abundance: few; v_gene: TRBV5-1; j_gene: TRBJ2-7; CDR3aa: CASSHGDRVYEQYF; CDR3nt: TGCGCCAGCAGCCACGGAGACAGGGTCTACGAGCAGTACTTC
d_gene: NA; abundance: NA; v_gene: TRBV4-1; j_gene: TRBJ2-2; CDR3aa: CASSQWNTGELFF; CDR3nt: TGCGCCAGCAGCCAGTGGAACACCGGGGAGCTGTTTTTT
d_gene: TRBD2; abundance: NA; v_gene: TRBV12-3/TRBV12-4; j_gene: TRBJ2-5; CDR3aa: CASKALAGADEQYF; CDR3nt: TGTGCCAGCAAGGCACTAGCGGGAGCCGATGAGCAGTACTTC
d_gene: NA; abundance: many; v_gene: TRBV5-1; j_gene: TRBJ1-2; CDR3aa: CASSDRGSDYGYTF; CDR3nt: TGCGCCAGCAGCGACCGGGGCAGCGACTATGGCTACACCTTC
d_gene: TRBD2; abundance: few; v_gene: TRBV28; j_gene: TRBJ2-3; CDR3aa: CASTRAGLDTQYF; CDR3nt: TGTGCCAGCACCCGAGCGGGATTGGATACGCAGTATTTT